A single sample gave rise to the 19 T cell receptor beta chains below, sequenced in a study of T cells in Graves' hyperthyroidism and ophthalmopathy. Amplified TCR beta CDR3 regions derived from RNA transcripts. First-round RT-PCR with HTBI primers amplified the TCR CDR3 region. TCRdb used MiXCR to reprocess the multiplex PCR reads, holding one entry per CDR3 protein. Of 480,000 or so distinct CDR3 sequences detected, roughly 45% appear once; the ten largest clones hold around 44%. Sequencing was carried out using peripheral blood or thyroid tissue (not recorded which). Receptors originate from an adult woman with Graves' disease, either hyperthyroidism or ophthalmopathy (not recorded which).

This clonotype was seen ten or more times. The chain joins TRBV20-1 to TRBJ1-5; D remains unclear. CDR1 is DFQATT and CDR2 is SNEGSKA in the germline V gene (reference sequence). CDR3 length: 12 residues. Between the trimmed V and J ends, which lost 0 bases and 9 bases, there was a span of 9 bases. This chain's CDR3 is CSARDIRGPQHF. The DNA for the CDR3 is TGCAGTGCTAGAGATATCAGAGGGCCCCAGCATTTT.

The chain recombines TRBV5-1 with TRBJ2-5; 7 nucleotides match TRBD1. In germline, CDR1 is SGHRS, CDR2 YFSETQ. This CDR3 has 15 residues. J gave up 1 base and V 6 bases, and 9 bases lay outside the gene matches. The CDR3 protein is CASIPQGQPQETQYF. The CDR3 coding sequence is TGCGCCAGCATCCCCCAGGGACAGCCCCAAGAGACCCAGTACTTC.

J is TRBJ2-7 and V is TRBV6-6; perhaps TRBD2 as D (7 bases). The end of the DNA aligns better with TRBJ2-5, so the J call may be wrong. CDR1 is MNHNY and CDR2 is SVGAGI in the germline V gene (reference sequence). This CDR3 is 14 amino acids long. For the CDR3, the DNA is TGTGCCAGCAGCACCCCCGGGGGGCCAGAGACCCAGTACTTC. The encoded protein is CASSTPGGPETQYF.

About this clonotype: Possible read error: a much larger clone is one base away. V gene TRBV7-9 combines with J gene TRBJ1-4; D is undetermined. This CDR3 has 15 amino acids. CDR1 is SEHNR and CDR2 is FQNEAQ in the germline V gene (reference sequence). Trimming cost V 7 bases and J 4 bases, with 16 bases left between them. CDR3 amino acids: CASNLRLAGNEKLFF. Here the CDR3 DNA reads TGTGCCAGCAACTTGCGGTTGGCCGGTAATGAAAAACTGTTTTTT. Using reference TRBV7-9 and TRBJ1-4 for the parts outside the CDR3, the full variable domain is DTGVSQNPRHKITKRGQNVTFRCDPISEHNRLYWYRQTLGQGPEFLTYFQNEAQLEKSRLLSDRFSAERPKGSFSTLEIQRTEQGDSAMYLCASNLRLAGNEKLFFGSGTQLSVL.

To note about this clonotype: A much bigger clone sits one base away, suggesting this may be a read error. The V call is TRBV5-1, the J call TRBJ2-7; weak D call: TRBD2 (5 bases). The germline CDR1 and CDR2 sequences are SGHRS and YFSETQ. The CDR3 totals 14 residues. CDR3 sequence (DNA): TGCGCCGGCAGCTTGAAGGGAGCCCCCTACGAGCAGTACTTC. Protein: CAGSLKGAPYEQYF.

The CDR3 loop is CASSLDDRGYTF. For the CDR3, the DNA is TGCGCCAGCAGCTTGGATGATCGGGGCTACACCTTC. The rearrangement links TRBV5-1 to TRBJ1-2; D is unresolved. This CDR3 spans 12 amino acids. CDR1 SGHRS and CDR2 YFSETQ come from the germline V gene. The V gene lost 0 bases and the J gene lost 8 bases, with 8 bases spanning the gap.

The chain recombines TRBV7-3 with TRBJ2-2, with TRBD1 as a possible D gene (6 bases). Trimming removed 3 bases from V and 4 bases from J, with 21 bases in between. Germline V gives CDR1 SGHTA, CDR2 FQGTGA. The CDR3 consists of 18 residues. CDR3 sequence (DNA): TGTGCCAGCAGCTTTGACAGGAGGAGCGGAAGGTTCACCGGGGAGCTGTTTTTT. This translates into CASSFDRRSGRFTGELFF.

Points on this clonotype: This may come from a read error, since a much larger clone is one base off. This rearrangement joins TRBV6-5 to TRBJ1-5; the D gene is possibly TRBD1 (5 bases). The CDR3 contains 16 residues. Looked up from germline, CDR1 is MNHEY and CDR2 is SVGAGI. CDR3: CAISYSGGAGGQPQHF. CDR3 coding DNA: TGTGCCATCAGTTACTCAGGAGGGGCCGGCGGTCAGCCCCAGCATTTT.

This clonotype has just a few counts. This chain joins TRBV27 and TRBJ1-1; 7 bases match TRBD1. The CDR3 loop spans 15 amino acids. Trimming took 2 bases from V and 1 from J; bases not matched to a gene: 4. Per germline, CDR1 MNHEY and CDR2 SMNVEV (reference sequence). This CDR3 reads CASSLRAGGNTEAFF. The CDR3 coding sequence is TGTGCCAGCAGTTTAAGGGCAGGGGGGAACACTGAAGCTTTCTTT.

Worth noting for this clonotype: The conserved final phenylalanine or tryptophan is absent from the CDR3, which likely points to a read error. In DNA form, the CDR3 reads TGTGCCAGCAGCCGCGGGGGACAGGGGGGTTGGAACTATGGCTACACCCTC. It translates to CASSRGGQGGWNYGYTL. The V call is TRBV7-2, the J call TRBJ1-2; TRBD1 agrees at 11 bases. V shed 5 bases and J 2 bases; nucleotides not matched to a gene: 10. The CDR3 length is 17 residues. Germline loops: CDR1 SGHTA, CDR2 FQGNSA.

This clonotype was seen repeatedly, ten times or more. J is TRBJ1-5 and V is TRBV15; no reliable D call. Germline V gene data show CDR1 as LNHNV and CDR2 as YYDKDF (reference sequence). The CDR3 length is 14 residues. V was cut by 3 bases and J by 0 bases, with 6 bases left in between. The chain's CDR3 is CATSRTLSNQPQHF. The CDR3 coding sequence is TGTGCCACCAGCAGGACACTTAGCAATCAGCCCCAGCATTTT.

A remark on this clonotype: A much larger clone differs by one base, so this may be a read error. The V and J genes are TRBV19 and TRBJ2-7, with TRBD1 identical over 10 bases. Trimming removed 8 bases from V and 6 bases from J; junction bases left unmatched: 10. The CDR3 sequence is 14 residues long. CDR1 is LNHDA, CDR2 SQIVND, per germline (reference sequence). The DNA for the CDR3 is TGTGCCAGTGGTCGTCGGGACAGGGGAGCCGAGCAGTACTTC. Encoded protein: CASGRRDRGAEQYF.

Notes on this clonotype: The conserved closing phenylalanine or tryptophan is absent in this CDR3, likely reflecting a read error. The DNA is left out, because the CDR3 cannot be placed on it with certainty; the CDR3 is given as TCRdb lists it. CDR3 amino acids: CASSIPTS. This chain links TRBV19 with TRBJ2-6. Germline V gives CDR1 LNHDA, CDR2 SQIVND (reference sequence). The CDR3 adds up to 8 amino acids, both ends counted.

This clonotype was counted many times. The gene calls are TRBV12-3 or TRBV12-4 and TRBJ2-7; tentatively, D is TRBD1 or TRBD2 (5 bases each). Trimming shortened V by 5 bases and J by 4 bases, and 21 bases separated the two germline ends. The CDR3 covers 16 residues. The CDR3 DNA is TGTGCCAGCAGTCTCTCGCTTGGGGGAGTCGCTTACGAGCAGTACTTC. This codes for CASSLSLGGVAYEQYF.

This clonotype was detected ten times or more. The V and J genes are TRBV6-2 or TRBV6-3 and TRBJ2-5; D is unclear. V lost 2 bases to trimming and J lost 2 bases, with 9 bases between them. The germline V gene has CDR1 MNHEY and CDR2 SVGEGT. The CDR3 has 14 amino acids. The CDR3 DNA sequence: TGTGCCAGCAGTTACCGGGCGCGACAAGAGACCCAGTACTTC. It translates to CASSYRARQETQYF.

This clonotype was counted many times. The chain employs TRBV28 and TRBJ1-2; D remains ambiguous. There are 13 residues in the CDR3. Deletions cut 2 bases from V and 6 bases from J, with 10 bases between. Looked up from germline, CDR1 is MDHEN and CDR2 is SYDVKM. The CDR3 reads CASSLPRRHGYTF. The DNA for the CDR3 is TGTGCCAGCAGTTTACCCAGGAGGCATGGCTACACCTTC.

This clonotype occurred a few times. The DNA for the CDR3 is TGCAGCGCCAGGGGACTAGGAGGATACGAGCAGTACTTC. Translating it yields CSARGLGGYEQYF. This chain uses TRBV29-1 with TRBJ2-7; 8 bases line up with TRBD2. The CDR3 extends over 13 amino acids. J gave up 4 bases and V 7 bases, and 9 bases lay outside the gene matches. Per germline, CDR1 SQVTM and CDR2 ANQGSEA.

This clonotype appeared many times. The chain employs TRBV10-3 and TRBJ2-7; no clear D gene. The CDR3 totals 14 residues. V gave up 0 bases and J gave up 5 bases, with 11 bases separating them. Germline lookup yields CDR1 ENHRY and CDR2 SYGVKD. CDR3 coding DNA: TGTGCCATCAGTGAGTCGGGGTCTGGGGACGAGCAGTACTTC. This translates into CAISESGSGDEQYF.

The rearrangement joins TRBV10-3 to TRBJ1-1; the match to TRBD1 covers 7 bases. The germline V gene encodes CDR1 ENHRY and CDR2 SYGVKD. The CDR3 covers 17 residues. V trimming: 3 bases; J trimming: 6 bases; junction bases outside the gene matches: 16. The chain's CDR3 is CAISDSRGGAFFPEAFF. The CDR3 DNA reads TGTGCCATCAGTGACTCCAGGGGGGGGGCCTTCTTTCCTGAAGCTTTCTTT.